Following are 17 T cell receptor beta chains from one sample sequenced in a study of metastatic and nonmetastatic thyroid tumors. TCRdb reanalyzed the PCR reads via MiXCR. The sample contains tens of thousands of clones, about 15% of which appear only once. Nobody among the patients had been given any treatment before thyroid surgery. The sequencing sample was made of blood. The receptors shown here come from a female donor with papillary thyroid cancer or a benign thyroid nodule (not recorded which). Some clones in this sample may be carry-over from other donors' samples.

This chain uses TRBV6-1 with TRBJ1-1; TRBD1 is a possible D gene (5 bases). The V and J ends lost 1 base and 5 bases respectively, with 20 bases between them. The CDR3 runs to 17 residues. Per the germline V gene, CDR1 is MNHNS and CDR2 is SASEGT. The CDR3 DNA is TGTGCCAGCAGTGAAGACAGGTACATGGCGGTTTTAACTGAAGCTTTCTTT. Translation gives CASSEDRYMAVLTEAFF.

This clone was counted at least ten times. This chain joins TRBV24-1 and TRBJ2-5; perhaps D is TRBD1 or TRBD2 (6 bases each). The CDR3 sequence is 14 residues long. The V and J ends lost 10 bases and 4 bases respectively, with 18 bases between them. Germline V gene data show CDR1 as KGHDR and CDR2 as SFDVKD. The DNA for the CDR3 is TGTGCCACGAGTAGGGGGGCGAACGGAGAGACCCAGTACTTC. Translated, it gives CATSRGANGETQYF.

By its share, this clone is medium-sized. The V call is TRBV2, the J call TRBJ2-3; TRBD2 aligns across 8 bases. The CDR3 consists of 13 residues. Germline V CDR1 and CDR2: SNHLY, FYNNEI. The J segment lost 5 bases and the V segment lost 8 bases, leaving 6 bases of the junction unmatched. The CDR3 DNA reads as TGTGCCAGCCGAGCGGGAGCTGTAGATACGCAGTATTTT. Protein product: CASRAGAVDTQYF.

Ten or more counts support this clone. This chain uses TRBV7-2 with TRBJ2-2; TRBD1 is a possible D gene (6 bases). The germline V gene has CDR1 SGHTA and CDR2 FQGNSA. CDR3 length: 16 residues. The germline V and J ends were trimmed by 2 bases and 0 bases, with 10 bases remaining between them. CDR3 residues: CASSLSYRANTGELFF. In DNA form, the CDR3 reads TGTGCCAGCAGCTTATCGTACAGGGCGAACACCGGGGAGCTGTTTTTT. The full variable domain, in which reference TRBV7-2 and TRBJ2-2 provide the parts outside the CDR3, is GAGVSQSPSNKVTEKGKDVELRCDPISGHTALYWYRQSLGQGLEFLIYFQGNSAPDKSGLPSDRFSAERTGGSVSTLTIQRTQQEDSAVYLCASSLSYRANTGELFFGEGSRLTVL.

This clone was recorded many times. The chain recombines TRBV28 with TRBJ2-1, with a tentative D call TRBD1 (5 bases). CDR1 and CDR2 from the germline V gene are MDHEN and SYDVKM. The CDR3 spans 17 residues. Trimming stripped 0 bases from V and 2 bases from J, with 14 bases between. The CDR3 region is CASSLWMRQRAYNEQFF. The DNA of the CDR3 is TGTGCCAGCAGTTTATGGATGCGACAGAGAGCCTACAATGAGCAGTTCTTC.

This clone came up many times. The gene calls are TRBV6-2 or TRBV6-3 and TRBJ2-7; D perhaps matches TRBD2 (5 bases). Trimming removed 2 bases at V and 3 bases at J, with 17 bases between. CDR3 length: 16 amino acids. The germline V gene has CDR1 MNHEY and CDR2 SVGEGT. The DNA for the CDR3 is TGTGCCAGCAGTTACGTGGACTCAGGTCGAGACTACGAGCAGTACTTC. It is translated as CASSYVDSGRDYEQYF.

This clone was observed at least ten times. This chain joins TRBV5-1 and TRBJ2-7; D gene unclear. The CDR3 has 13 residues. Deletions cut 0 bases from V and 3 bases from J, with 7 bases between. Looked up from germline, CDR1 is SGHRS and CDR2 is YFSETQ. CDR3 sequence reads: CASSLVGSYEQYF. The CDR3 DNA follows: TGCGCCAGCAGCTTGGTAGGTAGCTACGAGCAGTACTTC. Full variable domain (remainder filled in from reference TRBV5-1 and TRBJ2-7): KAGVTQTPRYLIKTRGQQVTLSCSPISGHRSVSWYQQTPGQGLQFLFEYFSETQRNKGNFPGRFSGRQFSNSRSEMNVSTLELGDSALYLCASSLVGSYEQYFGPGTRLTVT.

This clone was recorded at least ten times. The chain carries TRBV19 and TRBJ2-1; no firm D call. Germline V gene sequence: CDR1 LNHDA, CDR2 SQIVND (reference sequence). V was shortened by 2 bases and J by 4 bases, with 9 bases between the two germline ends. The CDR3 contains 14 residues. This chain's CDR3 is CASSIIGRYNEQFF. In nucleotides, the CDR3 is TGTGCCAGTAGTATAATAGGCAGGTACAATGAGCAGTTCTTC.

There are many counts of this clone. A much larger clonotype is one base distant, so this may be a read error. This sample includes further DNA sequences coding for the same CDR3. This chain joins TRBV20-1 and TRBJ1-2, with TRBD1 matching over 8 bases. This CDR3 contains 17 residues. Losses at the gene ends were 3 bases for V and 3 bases for J; bases not matched to a gene: 15. Looked up from germline, CDR1 is DFQATT and CDR2 is SNEGSKA (reference sequence). The CDR3 spells CSASTAFSTQGDYGYTF. CDR3 bases: TGCAGTGCTAGCACTGCCTTCTCGACACAGGGGGACTATGGCTACACCTTC.

The DNA of the CDR3 is TGTGCCAGCAGCTTTAGCGGAGTATCTGGAGGGTCAGATACGCAGTATTTT. Its translation is CASSFSGVSGGSDTQYF. The rearrangement uses TRBV9 and TRBJ2-3; D is possibly TRBD2 (6 bases). CDR1 is SGDLS, CDR2 YYNGEE, per germline. Between the trimmed V and J ends, which lost 4 bases and 4 bases, there was a span of 22 bases. The CDR3 runs 17 residues.

A remark on this clone: One end of the junction varies from germline; a read error may be responsible. This chain joins TRBV5-1 and TRBJ2-7; D ambiguous. Germline V gene sequence: CDR1 SGHRS, CDR2 YFSETQ. The length of the CDR3 is 13 residues. The CDR3 region is CASSLDLSYDQYF. The CDR3 nucleotides read TGCGCCAGCAGCTTGGACCTATCCTACGATCAGTACTTC.

Ten or more counts support this clone. The rearrangement joins TRBV29-1 to TRBJ2-2; D is perhaps TRBD1 (5 bases). Trimming took off 7 bases at V and 4 bases at J, with 22 bases between the two ends. Germline CDR1 is SQVTM and CDR2 is ANQGSEA. The CDR3 contains 16 residues. In DNA, the CDR3 is TGCAGCGGTATGGGGTTCGGTGACAGTAGCACCGGGGAGCTGTTTTTT. Protein: CSGMGFGDSSTGELFF.

The table lists this clone with many counts. The chain combines TRBV7-2 with TRBJ2-5; no clear D gene. CDR1 is SGHTA, CDR2 FQGNSA, per germline. The CDR3 spans 14 residues. V shed 5 bases and J shed 4 bases, with 14 bases lying between them. The CDR3 DNA follows: TGTGCCAGCAGCCCTACTGGGTGGCGAGAGACCCAGTACTTC. Protein: CASSPTGWRETQYF.

This clone was detected a few times. The CDR3 end shows no conserved phenylalanine or tryptophan, and so a read error is likely. This chain uses TRBV28 with TRBJ1-3; a weak D match, TRBD1 (5 bases). Looked up from germline, CDR1 is MDHEN and CDR2 is SYDVKM. The V gene lost 6 bases and the J gene lost 0 bases, with 9 bases spanning the gap. The CDR3 length is 14 residues. CDR3 coding DNA: TGTGCCAGCAGAGAGGGGCTCTCTGGAAACACCATATATCTT. This encodes CASREGLSGNTIYL.

This clone was recorded at least ten times. The chain uses TRBV30 and TRBJ1-6, with TRBD1 as a possible D gene (5 bases). Germline CDR1 is GTSNPN and CDR2 is SVGIG (reference sequence). The CDR3 has 14 residues. Between the trimmed V and J ends, which lost 2 bases and 7 bases, there was a span of 12 bases. The CDR3 DNA reads TGTGCCTGGAGTTTCGGGGGGGAGAATTCACCCCTCCACTTT. Translated: CAWSFGGENSPLHF.

This clone was picked up many times. With a much larger clone just one base away, this may be a read error. Other DNA sequences in this specimen translate into the identical CDR3. CDR3 loop: CSVAGAGGHNEQYF. The CDR3 bases are TGCAGCGTTGCTGGGGCAGGAGGCCATAACGAGCAGTACTTC. The V gene is TRBV29-1, the J gene TRBJ2-7; D may match TRBD1 or TRBD2 (5 bases each). The V end was cut by 4 bases, the J end by 5 bases, with 18 bases between. The CDR3 sequence is 14 residues long. Germline V lookup: CDR1 SQVTM, CDR2 ANQGSEA.

This clone was found many times. The chain links TRBV19 to TRBJ2-2; D perhaps matches TRBD1 (6 bases). Germline CDR1 is LNHDA and CDR2 is SQIVND (reference sequence). CDR3 length: 16 residues. V lost 4 bases and J lost 4, with 16 bases in between. Here the CDR3 reads CASSTPQGGLTGELFF. In nucleotides, the CDR3 is TGTGCCAGTAGTACGCCGCAAGGGGGTCTCACCGGGGAGCTGTTTTTT.